A selection of T cell receptor beta chains follows, all from one sample in a study of CD8 T cells in ankylosing spondylitis. TCRdb called the 5' RACE reads again in MiXCR, with one record for every CDR3 protein. Of about 200,000 distinct CDR3 sequences in the sample, 5.5% to 7.5% were seen once. Sequenced input: blood, either unsorted or a sorted T cell fraction (not recorded which). These receptors all come from a male donor with ankylosing spondylitis. The CDR3 runs from the conserved cysteine through the conserved F or W. The D gene is left open where the match is weak. Expanded clones are given a class, and other clones once, few, many or no size at all.

clone size	D gene	V gene	J gene	CDR3 DNA	CDR3 protein
many	-	TRBV7-9	TRBJ2-4	TGTGCCAGCAGCGCCACTCACATGGACGGGGCCAAAAACATTCAGTACTTC	CASSATHMDGAKNIQYF
many	TRBD1	TRBV20-1	TRBJ2-5	TGCAGTGCTAGAGGGCAAACAGGGGAAGTAGAGACCCAGTACTTC	CSARGQTGEVETQYF
many	-	TRBV5-1	TRBJ2-1	TGCGCCAGCAGCTTGGGAGACTTTAACAATGAGCAGTTCTTC	CASSLGDFNNEQFF
-	-	TRBV6-5	TRBJ1-2	TGTGCCAGCAGTTACTCCCCCCCGGCCGCAGGTCCCTATGGCTACACCTTC	CASSYSPPAAGPYGYTF
-	-	TRBV20-1	TRBJ1-2	TGCAGTGCTAGAGATCCGTCGGCTGGCTACACCTTC	CSARDPSAGYTF
many	-	TRBV5-1	TRBJ1-1	TGCGCCAGCAGCTTGAGGATGACGGGACCGGGAACTGAAGCTTTCTTT	CASSLRMTGPGTEAFF
few	-	TRBV7-9	TRBJ1-2	TGTGCCAGCAGCTTTCCGGGCCTCAAGAGGGGCTACACCTTC	CASSFPGLKRGYTF
many	TRBD2	TRBV27	TRBJ2-1	TGTGCCAGCAGTTTCCTTGGGGCTAGCGGGGGGGATGAGCAGTTCTTC	CASSFLGASGGDEQFF
many	TRBD2	TRBV29-1	TRBJ2-5	TGCAGCGTTGCTAGCGGCACCCGGAAGACCCAGTACTTC	CSVASGTRKTQYF
few	-	TRBV3-1	TRBJ2-2	TGTGCCAGCAGCCAAGAGTGGGCTAGCTTTAGGAACACCGGGGAGCTGTTTTTT	CASSQEWASFRNTGELFF
many	-	TRBV4-3	TRBJ1-2	TGCGCCAGCAGCCGCCTGGAAGGTAACTATGGCTACACCTTC	CASSRLEGNYGYTF
few	-	TRBV2	TRBJ2-7	TGTGCCAGTCTGCCAACCCAGGGAAACCACGAGCAGTACTTC	CASLPTQGNHEQYF
many	TRBD2	TRBV7-2	TRBJ2-1	TGTGCCAGCAGCTCTGGGACTAGCGGGAGTCTGATTAATGAGCAGTTCTTC	CASSSGTSGSLINEQFF
few	-	TRBV7-2	TRBJ2-7	TGTGCCAGCAGCCCCCTCGCAGGCACCTTCTCCTACGAGCAGTACTTC	CASSPLAGTFSYEQYF
few	TRBD1	TRBV12-3/TRBV12-4	TRBJ2-3	TGTGCCAGCAGACGAACCGGGACAGGAAATGCAGATACGCAGTATTTT	CASRRTGTGNADTQYF
many	TRBD2	TRBV5-6	TRBJ2-7	TGTGCCAGCAGCTTGGTCGGGGGAGGGGAGACGGAGCAGTACTTC	CASSLVGGGETEQYF
few	TRBD2	TRBV4-3	TRBJ2-7	TGCGCCAGCAGCCTCGGACTAGGCGAGCACGAGCAGTACTTC	CASSLGLGEHEQYF
many	TRBD1	TRBV27	TRBJ2-3	TGTGCCAGCAGTTTATCGCCCGGGACAGCCACAGATACGCAGTATTTT	CASSLSPGTATDTQYF
-	-	TRBV5-1	TRBJ1-1	TGCGCCAGCAGCTCGCCAGAGGGTGTGAACACTGAAGCTTTCTTT	CASSSPEGVNTEAFF
-	-	TRBV2	TRBJ2-3	TGTGCCAGCCTCACTTCAGATACGCAGTATTTT	CASLTSDTQYF
many	TRBD2	TRBV29-1	TRBJ2-7	TGCAGCGGATCCGGGACTAGCGGGGGGCCCTACTACGAGCAGTACTTC	CSGSGTSGGPYYEQYF
-	TRBD1	TRBV10-3	TRBJ1-2	TGTGCCATCAGTGCTCCGGGACAGTTACACAACTATGGCTACACCTTC	CAISAPGQLHNYGYTF
few	TRBD2	TRBV29-1	TRBJ2-7	TGCAGCGCCGTACTAGCGGAGCTTCCCTACGAGCAGTACTTC	CSAVLAELPYEQYF
many	TRBD2	TRBV7-9	TRBJ2-2	TGTGCCAGCAGCTCTAGGACTAGCGGGGTTTCCACCGGGGAGCTGTTTTTT	CASSSRTSGVSTGELFF
-	-	TRBV10-2	TRBJ2-1	TGCGCCGCAGGGGACTCCCTCTACAATGAGCAGTTCTTC	CAAGDSLYNEQFF
few	TRBD2	TRBV28	TRBJ2-1	TGTGCCAGCAGTTTTTGGACTAGCGGCAATGAGCAGTTCTTC	CASSFWTSGNEQFF
many	-	TRBV4-2	TRBJ2-7	TGTGCCAGCAGCCATACAGGGAGCTCCTACGAGCAGTACTTC	CASSHTGSSYEQYF
many	TRBD1	TRBV28	TRBJ2-2	TGTGCCAGCAGCCGACGCACAGGGGTTGGCGGGGAGCTGTTTTTT	CASSRRTGVGGELFF
-	-	TRBV24-1	TRBJ2-2	TGTGCCACCAGTGACCCTTTAGACGGAAGACCGAACACCGGGGAGCTGTTTTTT	CATSDPLDGRPNTGELFF
few	TRBD1	TRBV6-1	TRBJ2-5	TGTGCCAGCCGTGAAGGGACAGACAGAAGAGAGACCCAGTACTTC	CASREGTDRRETQYF
few	-	TRBV5-4	TRBJ2-7	TGTGCCAGCAGCATGGATCCCCTCTCCTACGAGCAGTACTTC	CASSMDPLSYEQYF
many	TRBD2	TRBV6-2/TRBV6-3	TRBJ2-1	TGTGCCAGCAGTACGGGACTAGCGGTAGTCAGGGGGCAGTTCTTC	CASSTGLAVVRGQFF
-	TRBD2	TRBV9	TRBJ2-7	TGTGCCAGCAGCAAAGGACTAGCCATAAACGAGCAGTACTTC	CASSKGLAINEQYF
few	TRBD2	TRBV27	TRBJ2-2	TGTGCCAGCAGTAGGAAGGGTTGGCTAGCGGGAGCGGTCGGGGAGCTGTTTTTT	CASSRKGWLAGAVGELFF
few	TRBD2	TRBV28	TRBJ2-5	TGTGCCAGCAGTACCGGGACTACCCTCCGGGAGACCCAGTACTTC	CASSTGTTLRETQYF
few	-	TRBV27	TRBJ2-7	TGTGCCAGCAGTTTTGCAGGATCCTACGAGCAGTACTTC	CASSFAGSYEQYF
many	-	TRBV28	TRBJ2-7	TGTGCCAGCAGTTTACCTTACAGGGCGATTGCCTACGAGCAGTACTTC	CASSLPYRAIAYEQYF
-	-	TRBV2	TRBJ1-2	TGTGCCAGCAGTGAAAGGGGAGGCAGGGTAAACTATGGCTACACCTTC	CASSERGGRVNYGYTF
-	-	TRBV7-9	TRBJ2-5	TGTGCCAGCAGCTTAGGTCCGCTAGACTCTCAAGAGACCCAGTACTTC	CASSLGPLDSQETQYF
-	TRBD1	TRBV29-1	TRBJ1-3	TGCAGCGTGACAGGGAGAAACACCATATATTTT	CSVTGRNTIYF
many	TRBD1	TRBV11-2	TRBJ1-2	TGTGCCAGCAGCAACCCGACAGGGCTCCTCGCCTTC	CASSNPTGLLAF
many	-	TRBV7-9	TRBJ2-1	TGTGCCAGCAGCTGTCTTGAGTCCAAATGTAATGAGCAGTTCTTC	CASSCLESKCNEQFF
many	-	TRBV6-6	TRBJ2-3	TGTGCCAGCAGTTACTTGAGCACAGATACGCAGTATTTT	CASSYLSTDTQYF
-	-	TRBV6-1	TRBJ1-1	TGTGCCAGCAGTAAAACTCTCGCTAACACTGAAGCTTTCTTT	CASSKTLANTEAFF
many	-	TRBV11-2	TRBJ2-1	TGTGCCAGCAGCTTATGGTTGGGGGCAAGGGAAAATGAGCAGTTCTTC	CASSLWLGARENEQFF
-	-	TRBV29-1	TRBJ2-2	TGCAGCGATAGACAGCCGAACACCGGGGAGCTGTTTTTT	CSDRQPNTGELFF
-	-	TRBV6-1	TRBJ2-7	TGTGCCAGCAACCCCGGGGCCCAGTTCTACGAGCAGTACTTC	CASNPGAQFYEQYF
-	-	TRBV6-2/TRBV6-3	TRBJ2-7	TGTGCCAGCAGTTACGACCGCATCTACGAGCAGTACTTC	CASSYDRIYEQYF
few	-	TRBV7-9	TRBJ2-7	TGTGCCAGCAGCTATAATATAGCCCAGGACTTC	CASSYNIAQDF
many	TRBD2	TRBV4-3	TRBJ2-1	TGCGCCAGCAGCCAAGATGGCACTAGCGGGGAGGCCAATGAGCAGTTCTTC	CASSQDGTSGEANEQFF
many	-	TRBV27	TRBJ2-5	TGTGCCAGCAGTTTAGACACCGAAGAGACCCAGTACTTC	CASSLDTEETQYF
many	TRBD1	TRBV7-9	TRBJ1-1	TGTGCCAGCAGCCCCCAACAGGGGGCTATGACTGAAGCTTTCTTT	CASSPQQGAMTEAFF
many	-	TRBV20-1	TRBJ2-7	TGCAGTGCTAGAGAATACGAGCAGTACTTC	CSAREYEQYF
-	-	TRBV30	TRBJ1-5	TGTGCCTGGAGTGTACTGGGGACATTGAATCAGCCCCAGCATTTT	CAWSVLGTLNQPQHF
-	-	TRBV2	TRBJ1-1	TGTGCCAGCAGTGAGCTCCCCAGTCGACTGAACACTGAAGCTTTCTTT	CASSELPSRLNTEAFF
many	TRBD1	TRBV5-1	TRBJ2-1	TGCGCCAGCAGCGGACCGGGACAGGGGGTGGATGAGCAGTTCTTC	CASSGPGQGVDEQFF
many	-	TRBV21-1	TRBJ2-2	TGTGCCAGCAGCAAAGTAACAGGGGTGCCCACCGGGGAGCTGTTTTTT	CASSKVTGVPTGELFF